Listed here are 8 T cell receptor beta chains from one sample, sequenced in a study of HIV-infected children after antiretroviral therapy interruption. RNA-based 3' RACE libraries used unique molecular identifiers. Using its own MiXCR run on the 3' RACE reads, TCRdb lists one record per CDR3 protein. Of more than 85,000 distinct CDR3 sequences in the sample, 6% to 8.5% are singletons; the top ten hold around 1.1%. Treatment reported: PENTA 11 planned treatment interruption arm or continuous ART arm. Sequencing was performed on CD45RA+ CD4+ T cells from PBMCs, pooled from several time points, taken from a donor given antiretroviral therapy, either interrupted or continuous. Subset specified: naive CD4+ CD45RA+ CD45RO- T cells. These receptors came from a pool of human donors with HIV.

This clonotype was detected ten times or more. J is TRBJ1-2 and V is TRBV28, with D maybe TRBD1 (5 bases). Trimming left V 3 bases short and J 4 bases short, with 15 bases between. Germline loops: CDR1 MDHEN, CDR2 SYDVKM. This CDR3 is 15 amino acids long. CDR3 coding DNA: TGTGCCAGCAGTTTGGGAGGGTCAAGGGGCTATGGCTACACCTTC. Protein sequence: CASSLGGSRGYGYTF.

This clonotype was counted between two and nine times. The genes are TRBV20-1 and TRBJ2-1; TRBD2 matches 12 bases. The CDR3 totals 18 residues. J gave up 6 bases and V 1 base, and 13 bases lay outside the gene matches. Germline lookup yields CDR1 DFQATT and CDR2 SNEGSKA (reference sequence). For the CDR3, the DNA is TGCAGTGCTAGAGTTACCGGACTAGCGGGGAAGCATCCCAATGAGCAGTTCTTC. Amino acids: CSARVTGLAGKHPNEQFF.

This clonotype was observed a handful of times. The genes are TRBV20-1 and TRBJ1-4, with D perhaps TRBD1 (5 bases). The CDR3 extends over 13 amino acids. Germline V gene lookup returns CDR1 DFQATT and CDR2 SNEGSKA (reference sequence). V was clipped by 1 base and J by 4 bases, with 7 bases between them. CDR3 nucleotides: TGCAGTGCTAGAGGGGGGGGTAATGAAAAACTGTTTTTT. It specifies CSARGGGNEKLFF.

This clonotype was observed a few times. The rearrangement links TRBV10-3 to TRBJ2-3; D remains ambiguous. This CDR3 is 14 amino acids long. Germline CDR1 is ENHRY and CDR2 is SYGVKD. The V end was cut by 8 bases, the J end by 6 bases, with 18 bases between. The CDR3 loop is CAIDALGREDTQYF. The CDR3 region has the DNA TGTGCCATCGACGCGCTAGGTCGCGAGGATACGCAGTATTTT.

This clonotype was seen repeatedly, ten times or more. The genes are TRBV10-2 and TRBJ1-1, with 10 bases fitting TRBD1. The CDR3 has 14 amino acids. V was clipped by 7 bases and J by 5 bases; unmatched bases: 7. Germline V lookup: CDR1 WSHSY, CDR2 SAAADI. The CDR3 region is CASNDRGRGTEAFF. The DNA of the CDR3 is TGCGCCAGCAACGACAGGGGGCGGGGGACTGAAGCTTTCTTT.

This clonotype was observed many times. The V call is TRBV7-3, the J call TRBJ1-1; a weak D match, TRBD1 (6 bases). This CDR3 is built from 13 residues. The V end was cut by 2 bases, the J end by 7 bases, with 11 bases between. Germline lookup yields CDR1 SGHTA and CDR2 FQGTGA. Written as DNA, the CDR3 is TGTGCCAGCAGCTTAGGACAGAGATATGAAGCTTTCTTT. Protein product: CASSLGQRYEAFF.

This clonotype was picked up many times. This chain joins TRBV19 and TRBJ1-1; a possible D gene is TRBD1 (6 bases). The ends were cut back, 9 bases at V and 7 bases at J, with 18 bases in the middle. Germline assignment: CDR1 LNHDA and CDR2 SQIVND (reference sequence). This CDR3 spans 13 amino acids. The CDR3 coding sequence is TGTGCCAGCTCTTGGGGGGGGCTCAATGAAGCTTTCTTT. Translated: CASSWGGLNEAFF.

Of note for this clonotype: A much more abundant neighbour one base away suggests this may be a read error. The V and J genes are TRBV5-4 and TRBJ1-1, with 7 bases lining up with TRBD1. J lost 10 bases, V lost 3 bases, and 12 bases had no gene match. The CDR3 runs 14 residues. Germline CDR1 is SGHNT and CDR2 is YYREEE (reference sequence). The CDR3: CASSSEGTVLIAFF. CDR3 bases: TGTGCCAGCAGCTCTGAAGGGACAGTTCTTATAGCTTTCTTT.